This T cell receptor beta chain emerged from a study of shared clonotypes between healthy human individuals. Notes on this clone: What it binds is not known.

Libraries were prepared by immunoSEQ multiplex PCR; TCRdb keeps only in-frame clonotypes and omits some of them. The repertoire holds some 1 million clones, with roughly 70% as singletons. Findings of the study overall: Across a handful of donors, naive CD4 shared roughly 5%, naive CD8 around 3.8%, memory CD4 roughly 2.2%, memory CD8 over 0.3%. Estimated clonotype richness was generally higher in naive than memory subsets.

Germline V gene lookup returns CDR1 MGHDK and CDR2 SYGVNS. Losses at the gene ends were 10 bases for V and 4 bases for J; bases not matched to a gene: 15. The CDR3 contains 16 residues. This chain joins TRBV25-1 and TRBJ1-1; the match to TRBD1 covers 10 bases. The origin of this receptor is a man aged 18-30 years in good health. The sequenced sample consisted of memory CD4+ T cells sorted from blood. Subset noted: CD45RA-negative fraction. CDR3 residues: CATGGDRGLPSTEAFF. The CDR3 DNA reads as TGTGCCACCGGGGGAGACAGGGGGCTTCCGAGCACTGAAGCTTTCTTT.